Following are 8 T cell receptor beta chains from one sample sequenced in a study of vaccination effects on CD4 cells after COVID-19. TCRdb's copy holds only in-frame clones and misses some; the assay was immunoSEQ multiplex PCR. In the table there are roughly 48,000 clones, approximately 65% of which are singletons. These receptors' antigens are unknown. After around 10 days in culture, the CD4+ T cells were isolated. The specimen comprised CD4+ T cells from PBMCs cultured without peptide, sampled before COVID-19 vaccination. The receptors derive from a human donor who received a COVID-19 vaccine.

This chain uses TRBV27 with TRBJ2-1; D remains ambiguous. This CDR3 region has 17 residues. V shed 5 bases and J shed 1 base, with 18 bases lying between them. Germline CDR1 reads MNHEY; CDR2 reads SMNVEV (reference sequence). CDR3 loop: CASSPRAGVRSYNEQFF. In nucleotides, the CDR3 is TGTGCCAGCAGTCCCCGGGCCGGCGTGAGGTCCTACAATGAGCAGTTCTTC.

The sample holds one count of this clone. The chain joins TRBV3-1 (or the pseudogene TRBV3-2) to TRBJ2-7, with TRBD1 matching 10 bases. The CDR3 consists of 15 residues. V lost 3 bases and J lost 7; bases outside the gene matches: 9. Germline CDR1 reads LGHDT; CDR2 reads YNNKEL (reference sequence). The CDR3 reads CASSHRQGAQKEQYF. DNA of the CDR3: TGTGCCAGCAGCCACAGACAGGGGGCCCAGAAGGAGCAGTACTTC.

V is TRBV9 and J is TRBJ2-5; 9 nucleotides align to TRBD1. Trimming cost V 4 bases and J 3 bases; bases outside gene matches: 10. Germline CDR1 and CDR2: SGDLS and YYNGEE. The CDR3 totals 16 residues. CDR3 nucleotides: TGTGCCAGCAGCTTACGACCCGGGACAGGGAAAGAGACCCAGTACTTC. This translates into CASSLRPGTGKETQYF.

The chain recombines TRBV15 with TRBJ2-2; no firm D call. Trimming left V 0 bases short and J 5 bases short, with 10 bases between. The germline V gene encodes CDR1 LNHNV and CDR2 YYDKDF (reference sequence). The CDR3 totals 15 residues. The CDR3: CATSREAGLTGELFF. The CDR3 DNA reads TGTGCCACCAGCAGAGAGGCAGGCTTAACCGGGGAGCTGTTTTTT.

CDR3 sequence: CASSQEDREGYFGTEAFF. In DNA form, the CDR3 reads TGTGCCAGCAGCCAGGAGGACAGGGAGGGCTATTTCGGCACTGAAGCTTTCTTT. This chain joins TRBV3-1 (or the pseudogene TRBV3-2) and TRBJ1-1; 8 nucleotides align to TRBD1. CDR1 is LGHDT, CDR2 YNNKEL, per germline (reference sequence). Germline trimming cut 3 bases from V and 4 bases from J; bases unmatched to any gene: 16. This CDR3 is built from 18 residues.

The rearrangement links TRBV18 to TRBJ1-2; 8 positions match TRBD1. The CDR3 totals 14 residues. Trimming took 4 bases from V and 4 from J; bases not matched to a gene: 5. Germline assignment: CDR1 KGHSH and CDR2 LQKENI. The CDR3 nucleotides read TGTGCCAGCTCACTACAGGGGGAAAGCTATGGCTACACCTTC. It encodes CASSLQGESYGYTF.

V and J are TRBV3-1 (or the pseudogene TRBV3-2) and TRBJ1-2, with D possibly being TRBD1 (5 bases). Germline lookup yields CDR1 LGHDT and CDR2 YNNKEL (reference sequence). V was shortened by 1 base and J by 2 bases, with 11 bases between the two germline ends. CDR3 size: 15 residues. The chain's CDR3 is CASSQGLWGNYGYTF. CDR3 in DNA: TGTGCCAGCAGCCAAGGTTTGTGGGGGAACTATGGCTACACCTTC.

This rearrangement joins TRBV5-4 to TRBJ1-1; maybe TRBD1 (5 bases). Germline loops: CDR1 SGHNT, CDR2 YYREEE (reference sequence). This CDR3 region has 14 residues. V was pared by 4 bases and J by 3 bases, with 13 bases between. The CDR3 protein is CASSRGVLDTEAFF. Written as DNA, the CDR3 is TGTGCCAGCAGCCGAGGGGTTCTCGACACTGAAGCTTTCTTT.